This is a list of T cell receptor beta chains from one sample in a study of T cell changes during pregnancy in multiple sclerosis. Data came from immunoSEQ multiplex PCR; TCRdb stores just in-frame clones and leaves some out. This sample has 100,000 to 110,000 clones, with 92% found just once. Sequences were derived from peripheral blood, sampled after pregnancy. Receptors originate from a female donor with multiple sclerosis, enrolled in a pregnancy study. CDR3s include the opening cysteine and the closing phenylalanine or tryptophan. A D gene is named only where the DNA matches it firmly. Clone sizes are given selectively: once, few, many, or a class where the clone is expanded.

.,TRBV5-4,TRBJ1-2,TRBD1,CASSQQGAYGYTF,TGTGCCAGCAGCCAACAGGGGGCCTATGGCTACACCTTC
.,TRBV5-6,TRBJ1-5,.,CASSLSGAGYQPQHF,TGTGCCAGCAGCTTGAGCGGGGCAGGGTATCAGCCCCAGCATTTT
.,TRBV19,TRBJ1-5,.,CASSILSGSNQPQHF,TGTGCCAGTAGTATACTCAGCGGGAGCAATCAGCCCCAGCATTTT
medium-sized,TRBV2,TRBJ2-7,TRBD2,CASRDLLAGTYEQYF,TGTGCCAGCAGAGATCTCCTAGCGGGGACCTACGAGCAGTACTTC
.,TRBV10-3,TRBJ1-2,TRBD1,CAISNGGTVYGYTF,TGTGCCATCAGTAACGGTGGGACAGTCTATGGCTACACCTTC
.,TRBV7-9,TRBJ2-1,TRBD2,CASSPFGGDNEQFF,TGTGCCAGCAGCCCCTTCGGGGGGGACAATGAGCAGTTCTTC
.,TRBV7-6,TRBJ2-5,TRBD1,CASSLETGWGETQYF,TGTGCCAGCAGCTTAGAGACAGGGTGGGGGGAGACCCAGTACTTC
once,TRBV7-9,TRBJ2-7,TRBD1,CASRNTGTGALKQYF,TGTGCCAGCAGGAACACCGGGACAGGGGCCCTAAAGCAGTACTTC
.,TRBV28,TRBJ2-4,TRBD2,CASSTGGESIQYF,TGTGCCAGCAGTACGGGGGGTGAAAGCATTCAGTACTTC
.,TRBV2,TRBJ1-1,.,CASKVKGDSGWTEAFF,TGTGCCAGCAAGGTAAAGGGAGATTCGGGCTGGACTGAAGCTTTCTTT
.,TRBV4-1,TRBJ1-6,.,CASSQEENSPLHF,TGCGCCAGCAGCCAAGAGGAGAATTCACCCCTCCACTTT
.,TRBV5-4,TRBJ2-5,TRBD2,CASSSPSGRARETQYF,TGTGCCAGCAGCTCCCCGAGCGGGAGGGCCCGAGAGACCCAGTACTTC
.,TRBV10-2,TRBJ1-6,.,CASRQDTYSPLHF,TGCGCCAGCCGACAGGACACGTATTCACCCCTCCACTTT
.,TRBV20-1,TRBJ2-5,.,CSAYPVETQYF,TGCAGTGCTTATCCGGTGGAGACCCAGTACTTC
.,TRBV25-1,TRBJ2-4,.,CAARPGLRNIQYF,TGTGCCGCCAGGCCAGGGCTCCGAAACATTCAGTACTTC
.,TRBV6-5,TRBJ2-5,.,CASSPIETQYF,TGTGCCAGTAGCCCAATAGAGACCCAGTACTTC
.,TRBV5-1,TRBJ2-5,.,CASSLFTRGAQETQYF,TGCGCCAGCAGCTTGTTTACCAGGGGAGCCCAAGAGACCCAGTACTTC
few,TRBV28,TRBJ1-5,TRBD1,CASSSRTGHQPQHF,TGTGCCAGCAGTTCCCGGACAGGGCACCAGCCCCAGCATTTT
.,TRBV7-2,TRBJ1-1,.,CASSSRAGYTEAFF,TGTGCCAGCAGCTCCAGGGCGGGGTACACTGAAGCTTTCTTT
.,TRBV11-2,TRBJ1-5,.,CASSFTENQPQHF,TGTGCCAGCAGCTTTACCGAGAATCAGCCCCAGCATTTT
.,TRBV4-1,TRBJ1-1,.,CASSQGGPLNTEAFF,TGCGCCAGCAGCCAGGGGGGGCCTTTGAACACTGAAGCTTTCTTT
.,TRBV27,TRBJ2-2,TRBD2,CASSSKREFGGELFF,TGTGCCAGCAGTTCCAAGCGGGAGTTCGGCGGGGAGCTGTTTTTT
.,TRBV9,TRBJ2-7,.,CASSSPGYYEQYF,TGTGCCAGCAGCTCCCCCGGGTACTACGAGCAGTACTTC
.,TRBV5-6,TRBJ2-7,TRBD1,CASSSQGALHEQYF,TGTGCCAGCAGCTCACAGGGGGCGCTCCACGAGCAGTACTTC
.,TRBV7-2,TRBJ1-1,.,CASSQGGTEAFF,TGTGCCAGCAGCCAAGGGGGTACTGAAGCTTTCTTT
.,TRBV7-9,TRBJ1-2,TRBD1,CASSQTGALGYTF,TGTGCCAGCAGCCAGACAGGGGCTCTAGGCTACACCTTC
.,TRBV7-2,TRBJ2-1,TRBD2,CASSLDGTSGGSNEQFF,TGTGCCAGCAGCCTCGACGGGACTAGCGGGGGATCTAATGAGCAGTTCTTC
.,TRBV7-8,TRBJ1-6,TRBD1,CASSLGTGWHSPLHF,TGTGCCAGCAGCTTAGGGACAGGGTGGCATTCACCCCTCCACTTT
once,TRBV5-6,TRBJ2-7,TRBD1,CASSLGTGWDSYEQYF,TGTGCCAGCAGCCTAGGGACAGGGTGGGACTCCTACGAGCAGTACTTC
.,TRBV27,TRBJ2-2,TRBD2,CASSPPPGLAGYTGELFF,TGTGCCAGCAGTCCGCCCCCGGGACTAGCGGGGTACACCGGGGAGCTGTTTTTT
.,TRBV18,TRBJ2-3,.,CASSPSLGRDNSARSTDTQYF,TGTGCCAGCTCACCGTCCCTGGGGCGGGATAACTCTGCCCGGAGCACAGATACGCAGTATTTT
.,TRBV7-8,TRBJ1-1,.,CASSYGRENTEAFF,TGTGCCAGCAGCTACGGGAGGGAGAACACTGAAGCTTTCTTT
.,TRBV7-2,TRBJ1-5,.,CASSPDNNQPQHF,TGTGCCAGCAGCCCAGACAACAATCAGCCCCAGCATTTT
.,TRBV6-5,TRBJ1-4,TRBD1,CASSQTGGVSEKLFF,TGTGCCAGCAGTCAAACAGGGGGCGTTAGTGAAAAACTGTTTTTT
.,TRBV27,TRBJ1-2,.,CASSTSKGMHGYTF,TGTGCCAGCAGTACAAGCAAGGGGATGCATGGCTACACCTTC
.,TRBV7-2,TRBJ2-1,.,CASSPAYNEQFF,TGTGCCAGCAGTCCTGCCTACAATGAGCAGTTCTTC
.,TRBV7-6,TRBJ1-2,.,CASSLDDSNYGYTF,TGTGCCAGCAGCTTAGATGACAGTAACTATGGCTACACCTTC
.,TRBV7-8,TRBJ2-5,TRBD1,CASSSARDRVETQYF,TGTGCCAGCAGCTCCGCCCGGGACAGGGTGGAGACCCAGTACTTC
.,TRBV7-9,TRBJ2-1,.,CASSHNRAASYNEQFF,TGTGCCAGCAGCCATAACAGGGCCGCATCCTACAATGAGCAGTTCTTC
.,TRBV9,TRBJ2-3,.,CASSAGGTDTQYF,TGTGCCAGCAGCGCCGGGGGCACAGATACGCAGTATTTT
once,TRBV10-3,TRBJ2-1,TRBD2,CAISESGVAGFYNEQFF,TGTGCCATCAGTGAGTCGGGGGTAGCGGGATTCTACAATGAGCAGTTCTTC
.,TRBV7-2,TRBJ2-7,.,CASSLVGGNEQYF,TGTGCCAGCAGCTTAGTGGGGGGAAATGAGCAGTACTTC